This TCR beta chain was recovered during a study of cytomegalovirus exposure and HLA in healthy donors. Study overall: A subsequent analysis stated that the 95 to 150 validation repertoires were run on the same platform as the roughly 670 first-cohort repertoires. Study conclusions and caveats: Specific recognition of CMV antigens was confirmed in vitro for a few chains (all CMV-associated). TCR beta chains numbering approximately 150 were designated cytomegalovirus-associated.

The repertoire was sequenced with immunoSEQ multiplex PCR; TCRdb's copy has only in-frame clones and lacks some. Altogether about 110,000 clones are present, around 85% being singletons, with the ten largest covering 3%. This clone was seen more than once but under ten times. Antigen: not known. The CDR3 has 13 residues. Germline CDR1 ENHRY, CDR2 SYGVKD. V was pared by 11 bases and J by 3 bases, with 6 bases of the junction left unmatched. The sequenced sample consisted of PBMCs. The sequence derives from a woman under 30 in good health and CMV-seronegative. The gene calls are TRBV10-3 and TRBJ1-2, with 10 nucleotides matching TRBD1. The CDR3 DNA is TGTGCCGTGGGACAGGGGCCTTACTATGGCTACACCTTC. This translates into CAVGQGPYYGYTF.